This T cell receptor (beta chain) was identified during a study of T cell changes during pregnancy in multiple sclerosis. TCRdb keeps only in-frame clones here, not all; method: immunoSEQ multiplex PCR. The table lists under 100,000 clones, under 95% of them singletons. The receptor was derived from a female donor in good health, enrolled as a control in a pregnancy study. The material was peripheral blood, obtained in the first trimester of pregnancy.

The CDR3 DNA sequence: TGTGCCAGCAGTATCTCAGACCCAGGGCTAGCGATGTACGAGCAGTACTTC. Amino acid sequence: CASSISDPGLAMYEQYF. J is TRBJ2-7 and V is TRBV27; D is possibly TRBD2 (6 bases). The CDR3 sequence is 17 residues long. Germline lookup yields CDR1 MNHEY and CDR2 SMNVEV (reference sequence). Trimming removed 5 bases from V and 4 bases from J, with 24 bases in between.